Each of the 4 T cell receptor beta chains below was sequenced from the same sample in a study of monozygotic twins with inflammatory bowel disease. TCRdb derives one entry per CDR3 protein from the 5' RACE reads, leaving out DNA. This sample's clone table lists some 300,000 distinct CDR3 sequences. The source material was blood. These receptors came from a human donor with ulcerative colitis or Crohn's disease, or a healthy co-twin of an affected twin (not recorded which).

The gene calls are TRBV2 and TRBJ2-7; no DNA is available, so the TRBD1 call from TCRdb remains unchecked. CDR1 is SNHLY, CDR2 FYNNEI, per germline. The CDR3 length is 18 residues. CDR3 residues: CASRGSRVGRGVNHEQYF.

The V gene is TRBV5-1, the J gene TRBJ2-1; without DNA, the TCRdb call of TRBD2 cannot be checked. Germline-derived CDR1 and CDR2 are SGHRS and YFSETQ. CDR3 length: 15 residues. The CDR3 is CASSLGLSDYNEQFF.

This chain links TRBV7-9 with TRBJ2-4; absent DNA, TCRdb's TRBD2 call cannot be checked. The CDR3 sequence is 12 residues long. Germline V gene lookup returns CDR1 SEHNR and CDR2 FQNEAQ (reference sequence). The CDR3 protein is CASSLAVSGQYF.

The chain recombines TRBV6-2 or TRBV6-3 with TRBJ2-7; TCRdb lists TRBD2, though no DNA is available to test this call. Germline-derived CDR1 and CDR2 are MNHEY and SVGEGT. This CDR3 spans 12 amino acids. Here the CDR3 reads CASSQGLALKYF.